This is a list of T cell receptor beta chains from one sample in a study of beta chain features in type 1 diabetes. TCRdb's table, derived via immunoSEQ multiplex PCR, lists solely in-frame clones and lacks some. The profile covers around 430,000 clones, with approximately 28% appearing a single time and around 0.065% taken by the ten largest. The specimen was naive CD4+ T cells from blood. Receptors originate from a man aged 18 to 30 in good health. Each CDR3 is given with its conserved first and last residue. Fields, in order: J gene, clone size, V gene, D gene, CDR3 protein, CDR3 DNA. The D gene is left open where the match is weak. Clone size is stated in some rows and not others, as once, few, many or a class when expanded.

TRBJ2-2 NA TRBV28 NA CASGLHGIPNTGELFF TGTGCCAGCGGACTCCATGGTATTCCGAACACCGGGGAGCTGTTTTTT
TRBJ2-7 NA TRBV13 NA CASSLDRISEQYF TGTGCCAGCAGCCTCGACAGGATTAGCGAGCAGTACTTC
TRBJ2-5 NA TRBV7-3 NA CASSPDRSKGTQYF TGTGCCAGCAGCCCCGACAGGTCCAAAGGGACCCAGTACTTC
TRBJ2-5 NA TRBV2 NA CASSVGQTPQETQYF TGTGCCAGCAGTGTCGGTCAGACCCCGCAAGAGACCCAGTACTTC
TRBJ1-2 few TRBV28 NA CASSPPDRNNYGYTF TGTGCCAGCAGCCCTCCGGACAGAAATAACTATGGCTACACCTTC
TRBJ2-5 NA TRBV30 TRBD1 CAWSGQGRETQYF TGTGCCTGGAGTGGACAGGGGCGAGAGACCCAGTACTTC
TRBJ2-1 few TRBV7-2 TRBD2 CASSLWTRGGEQFF TGTGCCAGCAGCTTATGGACTAGGGGAGGTGAGCAGTTCTTC
TRBJ2-7 NA TRBV28 TRBD2 CASSLAPHGGRRSYEQYF TGTGCCAGCAGTTTAGCCCCTCATGGCGGGAGGCGCTCCTACGAGCAGTACTTC
TRBJ1-4 few TRBV12-5 NA CASGLVFGNEKLFF TGTGCTAGTGGTTTGGTGTTCGGAAATGAAAAACTGTTTTTT
TRBJ2-2 few TRBV9 NA CASSAVYTGELFF TGTGCCAGCAGCGCCGTTTACACCGGGGAGCTGTTTTTT
TRBJ2-1 NA TRBV20-1 NA CSALGNEQFF TGCAGTGCCCTTGGCAATGAGCAGTTCTTC
TRBJ2-7 NA TRBV9 NA CASSVHTSNEQYF TGTGCCAGCAGCGTCCATACTAGCAACGAGCAGTACTTC
TRBJ2-1 few TRBV29-1 NA CSVEVGRGNEQFF TGCAGCGTTGAAGTCGGGAGAGGAAATGAGCAGTTCTTC
TRBJ2-1 NA TRBV6-5 NA CASSKGATYNEQFF TGTGCCAGCAGCAAAGGCGCTACCTACAATGAGCAGTTCTTC
TRBJ2-3 NA TRBV15 TRBD1 CATSSIRDRGPTSTQYF TGTGCCACCAGCAGTATCCGGGACAGGGGGCCAACAAGTACGCAGTATTTT
TRBJ2-7 few TRBV7-2 TRBD2 CASSIPSSGRARYEQYF TGTGCCAGCAGCATCCCTTCTAGCGGGAGAGCTCGTTACGAGCAGTACTTC
TRBJ2-1 NA TRBV6-5 NA CASSYNYNEQFF TGTGCCAGCAGTTACAACTACAATGAGCAGTTCTTC
TRBJ2-5 NA TRBV5-1 TRBD1 CASSLVPMTGEETQYF TGCGCCAGCAGCTTGGTTCCGATGACAGGGGAAGAGACCCAGTACTTC
TRBJ2-1 NA TRBV2 TRBD2 CASALADYNEQFF TGTGCCAGCGCACTAGCGGATTACAATGAGCAGTTCTTC
TRBJ2-5 few TRBV10-3 TRBD2 CAANSGSYQETQYF TGTGCCGCCAATAGCGGGAGTTACCAAGAGACCCAGTACTTC
TRBJ2-7 NA TRBV9 TRBD2 CASSVGGGAYEQYF TGTGCCAGCAGCGTAGGCGGGGGAGCCTACGAGCAGTACTTC
TRBJ1-2 NA TRBV30 NA CASRWDTAYGYTF TGTGCCTCGAGGTGGGACACGGCCTATGGCTACACCTTC
TRBJ2-1 NA TRBV6-6 TRBD1 CASSTRDRGDNEQFF TGTGCCAGCAGTACCCGGGACAGGGGAGACAATGAGCAGTTCTTC
TRBJ2-1 NA TRBV7-2 NA CASSLVSSGYEQFF TGTGCCAGCAGCTTAGTTTCATCCGGATATGAGCAGTTCTTC
TRBJ2-1 NA TRBV23-1 TRBD2 CASSQSGLAGTLNEQFF TGCGCCAGCAGTCAATCAGGGCTAGCGGGCACCCTCAATGAGCAGTTCTTC
TRBJ2-3 NA TRBV19 NA CASSNGGRDTQYF TGTGCCAGTAGTAATGGCGGCCGAGATACGCAGTATTTT
TRBJ1-1 few TRBV29-1 NA CSVLGTYGTEAFF TGCAGCGTCCTAGGGACTTACGGGACTGAAGCTTTCTTT
TRBJ2-7 NA TRBV20-1 NA CSARGNYEQYF TGCAGTGCTAGGGGAAACTACGAGCAGTACTTC
TRBJ1-2 few TRBV30 NA CAWQRDIPLNGYTF TGTGCCTGGCAAAGGGACATTCCCCTAAACGGCTACACCTTC
TRBJ2-2 NA TRBV30 NA CAWSQHTGELFF TGTGCCTGGAGTCAGCACACCGGGGAGCTGTTTTTT
TRBJ2-7 NA TRBV28 NA CASSTPRSYEQYF TGTGCCAGCAGTACCCCGCGCAGCTACGAGCAGTACTTC
TRBJ2-7 NA TRBV29-1 NA CSVWREETYEQYF TGCAGCGTTTGGAGGGAGGAGACCTACGAGCAGTACTTC
TRBJ1-2 NA TRBV30 NA CAWSPNRNYGYTF TGTGCCTGGAGTCCGAATAGGAACTATGGCTACACCTTC
TRBJ2-3 few TRBV9 NA CASSVSPVGTDTQYF TGTGCCAGCAGCGTAAGTCCTGTTGGCACAGATACGCAGTATTTT
TRBJ2-7 few TRBV5-1 NA CASSFGGTSYEQYF TGCGCCAGCAGCTTTGGAGGGACGTCCTACGAGCAGTACTTC
TRBJ2-7 NA TRBV30 TRBD2 CAWTLWGGSGEQYF TGTGCCTGGACCCTGTGGGGGGGGTCCGGCGAGCAGTACTTC
TRBJ1-4 NA TRBV30 NA CAWNRDGSGKLFF TGTGCCTGGAACCGGGACGGGTCGGGAAAACTGTTTTTT
TRBJ1-1 few TRBV29-1 NA CSVLDVALGAFF TGCAGCGTCCTGGACGTGGCCCTAGGCGCTTTCTTT
TRBJ2-1 NA TRBV7-8 NA CASSLVPAPGRNEQFF TGTGCCAGCAGCTTAGTCCCAGCCCCAGGACGCAATGAGCAGTTCTTC
TRBJ2-2 NA TRBV5-1 NA CASRLSSDAPGELFF TGCGCCAGCAGATTGTCTAGCGATGCCCCCGGGGAGCTGTTTTTT
TRBJ1-1 few TRBV29-1 TRBD1 CSVRGTGGTEAFF TGCAGCGTTCGTGGGACAGGGGGAACTGAAGCTTTCTTT
TRBJ2-7 few TRBV5-4 TRBD1 CASSLGTGNDEQYF TGTGCCAGCAGCTTAGGGACAGGGAACGACGAGCAGTACTTC
TRBJ2-1 few TRBV5-4 NA CASSTYRDGRANEQFF TGTGCCAGCAGCACATACAGGGATGGGAGGGCCAATGAGCAGTTCTTC
TRBJ2-5 NA TRBV29-1 TRBD2 CSVEDQAGGFGTQYF TGCAGCGTTGAAGATCAGGCGGGGGGGTTTGGGACCCAGTACTTC
TRBJ2-7 NA TRBV10-3 NA CAISLGQSIVYEQYF TGTGCCATCAGTCTGGGACAATCAATCGTCTACGAGCAGTACTTC
TRBJ1-5 few TRBV30 TRBD1 CAWRGQGAGDNQPQHF TGTGCCTGGAGGGGACAGGGGGCTGGGGACAATCAGCCCCAGCATTTT
TRBJ2-1 few TRBV5-1 NA CASSLEPFPYNEQFF TGCGCCAGCAGCTTGGAGCCGTTCCCCTACAATGAGCAGTTCTTC
TRBJ2-2 few TRBV7-9 TRBD1 CASSWTGSLINTGELFF TGTGCCAGCAGCTGGACAGGGTCCTTGATAAACACCGGGGAGCTGTTTTTT
TRBJ2-5 once TRBV23-1 TRBD1 CASSQSRQGDLGTQYF TGCGCCAGCAGTCAATCGAGGCAGGGGGATCTAGGGACCCAGTACTTC
TRBJ2-7 NA TRBV7-9 TRBD1 CASSFPGTGYGEQYF TGTGCCAGCAGCTTTCCCGGGACAGGGTATGGCGAGCAGTACTTC
TRBJ2-5 few TRBV4-1 NA CASSQAGTPSMGTQYF TGCGCCAGCAGCCAAGCGGGGACACCTTCTATGGGGACCCAGTACTTC